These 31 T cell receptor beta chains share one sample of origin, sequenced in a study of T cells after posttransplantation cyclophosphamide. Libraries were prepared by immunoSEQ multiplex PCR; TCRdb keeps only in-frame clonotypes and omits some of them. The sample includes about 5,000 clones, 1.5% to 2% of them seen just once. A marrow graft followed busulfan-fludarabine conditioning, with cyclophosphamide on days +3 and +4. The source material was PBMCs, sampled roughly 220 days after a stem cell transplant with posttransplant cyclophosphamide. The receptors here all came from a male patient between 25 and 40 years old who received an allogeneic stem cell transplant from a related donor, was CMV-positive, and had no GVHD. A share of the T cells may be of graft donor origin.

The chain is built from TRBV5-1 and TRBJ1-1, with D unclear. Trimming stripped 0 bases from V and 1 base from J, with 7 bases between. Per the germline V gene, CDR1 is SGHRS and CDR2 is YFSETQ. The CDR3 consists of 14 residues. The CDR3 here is CASSLARSNTEAFF. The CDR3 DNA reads TGCGCCAGCAGCTTGGCCAGGTCGAACACTGAAGCTTTCTTT. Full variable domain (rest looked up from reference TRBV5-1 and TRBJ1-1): KAGVTQTPRYLIKTRGQQVTLSCSPISGHRSVSWYQQTPGQGLQFLFEYFSETQRNKGNFPGRFSGRQFSNSRSEMNVSTLELGDSALYLCASSLARSNTEAFFGQGTRLTVV.

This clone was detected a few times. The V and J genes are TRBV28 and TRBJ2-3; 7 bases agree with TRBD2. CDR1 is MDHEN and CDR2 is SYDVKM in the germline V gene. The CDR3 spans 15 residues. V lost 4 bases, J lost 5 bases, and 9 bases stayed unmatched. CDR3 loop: CASSSRLAPGDTQYF. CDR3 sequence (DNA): TGTGCCAGCAGTTCCCGACTAGCACCCGGAGATACGCAGTATTTT. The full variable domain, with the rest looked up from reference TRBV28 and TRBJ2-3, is DVKVTQSSRYLVKRTGEKVFLECVQDMDHENMFWYRQDPGLGLRLIYFSYDVKMKEKGDIPEGYSVSREKKERFSLILESASTNQTSMYLCASSSRLAPGDTQYFGPGTRLTVL.

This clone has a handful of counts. The CDR3 DNA sequence: TGTGCCAGCAGCTTAACAGGGGCCAACACTGAAGCTTTCTTT. The encoded protein is CASSLTGANTEAFF. The V and J genes are TRBV7-9 and TRBJ1-1; 7 nucleotides line up with TRBD1. CDR3 length equals 14 residues. Germline values: CDR1 SEHNR, CDR2 FQNEAQ (reference sequence). V lost 2 bases and J lost 2; bases outside the gene matches: 2.

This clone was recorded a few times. CDR3 amino acids: CASSRLGGGQGSHTEAFF. As DNA, the CDR3 is TGTGCCAGCAGTCGCTTGGGCGGGGGACAGGGGAGTCACACTGAAGCTTTCTTT. The J gene is TRBJ1-1, the V gene TRBV28, with TRBD1 matching 10 bases. CDR3 length equals 18 residues. V gave up 5 bases and J gave up 3 bases; unmatched junction bases: 15. Germline CDR1 is MDHEN and CDR2 is SYDVKM.

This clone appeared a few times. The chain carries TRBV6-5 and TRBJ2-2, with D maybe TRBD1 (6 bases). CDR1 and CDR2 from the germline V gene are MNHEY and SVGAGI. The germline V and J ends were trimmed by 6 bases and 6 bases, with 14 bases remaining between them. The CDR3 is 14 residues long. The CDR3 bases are TGTGCCAGCAGGGAACAGGGTACTCCCGGGGAGCTGTTTTTT. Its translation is CASREQGTPGELFF.

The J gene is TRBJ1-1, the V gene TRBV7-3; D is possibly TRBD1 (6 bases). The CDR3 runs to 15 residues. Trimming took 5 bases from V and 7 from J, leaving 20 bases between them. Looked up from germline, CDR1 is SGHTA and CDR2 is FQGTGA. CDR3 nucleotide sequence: TGTGCCAGCAGCCCCGGACGCGTTGAACAGGGTGAAGCTTTCTTT. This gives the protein CASSPGRVEQGEAFF.

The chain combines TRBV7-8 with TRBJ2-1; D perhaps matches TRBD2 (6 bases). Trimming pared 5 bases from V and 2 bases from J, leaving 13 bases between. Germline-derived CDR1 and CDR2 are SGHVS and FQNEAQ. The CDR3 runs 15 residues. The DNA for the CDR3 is TGTGCCAGCAGCCTACTAGCTTCCGCCTACAATGAGCAGTTCTTC. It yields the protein CASSLLASAYNEQFF.

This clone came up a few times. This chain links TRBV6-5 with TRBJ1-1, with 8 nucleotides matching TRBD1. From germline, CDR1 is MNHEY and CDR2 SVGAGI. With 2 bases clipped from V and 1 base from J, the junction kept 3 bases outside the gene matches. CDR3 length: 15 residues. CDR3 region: CASSYQGQANTEAFF. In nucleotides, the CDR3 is TGTGCCAGCAGTTACCAGGGACAGGCGAACACTGAAGCTTTCTTT.

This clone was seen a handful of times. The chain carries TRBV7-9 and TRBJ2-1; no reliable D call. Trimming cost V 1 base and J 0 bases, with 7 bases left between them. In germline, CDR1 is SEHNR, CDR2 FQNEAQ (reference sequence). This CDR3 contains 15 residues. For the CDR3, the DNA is TGTGCCAGCAGCTTAGATAGTTTCTCCTACAATGAGCAGTTCTTC. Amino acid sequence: CASSLDSFSYNEQFF.

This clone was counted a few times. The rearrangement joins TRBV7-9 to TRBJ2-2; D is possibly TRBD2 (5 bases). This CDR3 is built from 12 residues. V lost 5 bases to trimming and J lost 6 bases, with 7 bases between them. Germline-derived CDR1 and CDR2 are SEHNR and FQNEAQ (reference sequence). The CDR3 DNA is TGTGCCAGCAGCCGGGGATCCGGGGAGCTGTTTTTT. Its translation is CASSRGSGELFF. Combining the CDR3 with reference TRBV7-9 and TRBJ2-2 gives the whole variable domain DTGVSQNPRHKITKRGQNVTFRCDPISEHNRLYWYRQTLGQGPEFLTYFQNEAQLEKSRLLSDRFSAERPKGSFSTLEIQRTEQGDSAMYLCASSRGSGELFFGEGSRLTVL.

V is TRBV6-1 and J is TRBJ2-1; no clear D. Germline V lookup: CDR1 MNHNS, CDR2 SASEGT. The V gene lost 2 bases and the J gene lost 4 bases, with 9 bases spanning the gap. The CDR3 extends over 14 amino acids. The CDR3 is CASSELSMYNEQFF. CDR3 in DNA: TGTGCCAGCAGTGAACTTAGTATGTACAATGAGCAGTTCTTC.

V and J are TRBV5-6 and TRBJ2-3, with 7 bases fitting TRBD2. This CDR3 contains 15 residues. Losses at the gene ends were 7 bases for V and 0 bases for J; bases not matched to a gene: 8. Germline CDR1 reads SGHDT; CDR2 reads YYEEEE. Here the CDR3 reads CASDALGGSTDTQYF. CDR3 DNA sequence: TGTGCCAGCGACGCCCTGGGGGGGAGCACAGATACGCAGTATTTT. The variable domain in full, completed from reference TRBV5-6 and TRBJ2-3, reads DAGVTQSPTHLIKTRGQQVTLRCSPKSGHDTVSWYQQALGQGPQFIFQYYEEEERQRGNFPDRFSGHQFPNYSSELNVNALLLGDSALYLCASDALGGSTDTQYFGPGTRLTVL.

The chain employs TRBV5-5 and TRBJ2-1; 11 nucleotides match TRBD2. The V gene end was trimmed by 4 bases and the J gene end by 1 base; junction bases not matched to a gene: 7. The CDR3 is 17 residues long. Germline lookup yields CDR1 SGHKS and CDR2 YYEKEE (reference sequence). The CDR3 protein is CASSPRLAGRSYNEQFF. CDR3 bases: TGTGCCAGCAGCCCAAGACTAGCGGGAAGGTCCTACAATGAGCAGTTCTTC.

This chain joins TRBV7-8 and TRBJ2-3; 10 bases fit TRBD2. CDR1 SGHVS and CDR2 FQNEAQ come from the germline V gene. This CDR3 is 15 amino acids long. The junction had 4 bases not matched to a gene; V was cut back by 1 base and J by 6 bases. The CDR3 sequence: CASSLDSGGSDTQYF. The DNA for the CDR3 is TGTGCCAGCAGCTTAGATAGCGGGGGGAGTGATACGCAGTATTTT.

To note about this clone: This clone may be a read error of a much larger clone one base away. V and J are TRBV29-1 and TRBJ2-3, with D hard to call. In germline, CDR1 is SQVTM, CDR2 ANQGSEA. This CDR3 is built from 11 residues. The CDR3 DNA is TGCAGCGTTCTTAACACAGATGCGCAGTATTTT. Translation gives CSVLNTDAQYF.

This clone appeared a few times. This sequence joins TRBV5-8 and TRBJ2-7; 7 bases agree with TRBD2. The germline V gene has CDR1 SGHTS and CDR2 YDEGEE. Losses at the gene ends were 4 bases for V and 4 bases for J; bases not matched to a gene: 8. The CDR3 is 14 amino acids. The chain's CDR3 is CASSTAGSSYEQYF. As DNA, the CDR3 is TGTGCCAGCAGCACAGCGGGGAGTTCTTACGAGCAGTACTTC.

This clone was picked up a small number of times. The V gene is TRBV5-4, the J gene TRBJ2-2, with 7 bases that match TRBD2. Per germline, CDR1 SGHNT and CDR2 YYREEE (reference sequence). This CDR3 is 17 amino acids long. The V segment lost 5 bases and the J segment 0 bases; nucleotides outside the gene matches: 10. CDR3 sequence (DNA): TGTGCCAGCAGTCCCCAAGGGCGGGGGACGAACACCGGGGAGCTGTTTTTT. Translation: CASSPQGRGTNTGELFF.

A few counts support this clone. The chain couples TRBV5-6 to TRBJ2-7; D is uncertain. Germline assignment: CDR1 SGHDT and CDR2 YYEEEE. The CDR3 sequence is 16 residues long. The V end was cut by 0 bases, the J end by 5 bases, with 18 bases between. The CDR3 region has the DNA TGTGCCAGCAGCTTGGTTGGCAGCAGGTGGTCTGACGAGCAGTACTTC. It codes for CASSLVGSRWSDEQYF.

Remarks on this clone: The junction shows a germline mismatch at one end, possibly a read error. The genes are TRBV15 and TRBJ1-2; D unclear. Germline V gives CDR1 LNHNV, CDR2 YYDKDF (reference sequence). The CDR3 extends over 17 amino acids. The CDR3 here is CATSFRGSATPKYGYTF. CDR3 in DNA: TGTGCCACCAGCTTTAGAGGTTCGGCAACCCCTAAGTATGGCTACACCTTC.

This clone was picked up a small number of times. The CDR3 is CASSLPPGLDLYNEQFF. The CDR3 DNA is TGTGCCAGCAGCTTACCGCCGGGACTAGATTTATACAATGAGCAGTTCTTC. The rearrangement links TRBV13 to TRBJ2-1; 8 nucleotides align to TRBD2. Germline V gene lookup returns CDR1 PRHDT and CDR2 FYEKMQ (reference sequence). The CDR3 consists of 17 residues. With 2 bases clipped from V and 4 bases from J, the junction kept 10 bases outside the gene matches.

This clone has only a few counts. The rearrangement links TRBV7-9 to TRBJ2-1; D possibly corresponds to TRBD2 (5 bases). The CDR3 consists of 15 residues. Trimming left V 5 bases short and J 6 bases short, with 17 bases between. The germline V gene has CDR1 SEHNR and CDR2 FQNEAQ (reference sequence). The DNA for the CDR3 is TGTGCCAGCAGCCAAACTAGTGAGTTCGGCAATGAGCAGTTCTTC. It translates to CASSQTSEFGNEQFF.

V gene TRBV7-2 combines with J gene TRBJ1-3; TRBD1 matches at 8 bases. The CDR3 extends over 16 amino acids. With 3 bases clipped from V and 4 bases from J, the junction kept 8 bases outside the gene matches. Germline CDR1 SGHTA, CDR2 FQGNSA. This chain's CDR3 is CASSLIPTGVGNTIYF. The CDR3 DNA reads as TGTGCCAGCAGCTTGATTCCGACAGGGGTCGGAAACACCATATATTTT.

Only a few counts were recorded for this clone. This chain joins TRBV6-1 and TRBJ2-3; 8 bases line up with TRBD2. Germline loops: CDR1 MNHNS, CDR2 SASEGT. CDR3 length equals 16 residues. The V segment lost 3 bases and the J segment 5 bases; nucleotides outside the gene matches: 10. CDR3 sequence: CASSDWSGGVQDTQYF. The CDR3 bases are TGTGCCAGCAGTGATTGGTCCGGGGGGGTTCAAGATACGCAGTATTTT.

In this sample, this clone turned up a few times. CDR3 residues: CASSHTTGGELGGTQYF. CDR3 DNA: TGTGCCAGCAGCCACACGACAGGGGGCGAGTTAGGGGGGACCCAGTACTTC. The rearrangement links TRBV4-2 to TRBJ2-5; 10 nucleotides match TRBD1. Germline V gene lookup returns CDR1 LGHNA and CDR2 YNFKEQ. The ends lost 3 bases at V and 7 bases at J; junction bases unmatched: 14. CDR3 size: 17 residues.

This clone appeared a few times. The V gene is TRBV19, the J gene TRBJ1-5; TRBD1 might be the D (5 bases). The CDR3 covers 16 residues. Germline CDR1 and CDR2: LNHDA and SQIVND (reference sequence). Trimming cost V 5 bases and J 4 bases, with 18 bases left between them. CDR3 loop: CASSVQGLPQNQPQHF. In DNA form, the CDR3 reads TGTGCCAGTAGTGTCCAGGGACTACCACAAAATCAGCCCCAGCATTTT.

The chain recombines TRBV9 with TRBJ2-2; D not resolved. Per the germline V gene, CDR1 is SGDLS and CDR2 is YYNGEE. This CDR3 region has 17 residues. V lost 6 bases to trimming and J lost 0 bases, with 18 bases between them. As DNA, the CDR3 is TGTGCCAGCAACACGCAGGCCCATACAGCGAACACCGGGGAGCTGTTTTTT. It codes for CASNTQAHTANTGELFF.

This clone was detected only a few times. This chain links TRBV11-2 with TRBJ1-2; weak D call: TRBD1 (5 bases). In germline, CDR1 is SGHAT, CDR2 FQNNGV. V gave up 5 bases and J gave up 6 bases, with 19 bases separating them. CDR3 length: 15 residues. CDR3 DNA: TGTGCCAGCAGCCCTGGCAGGGTACGGAAAAATGGCTACACCTTC. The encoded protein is CASSPGRVRKNGYTF.

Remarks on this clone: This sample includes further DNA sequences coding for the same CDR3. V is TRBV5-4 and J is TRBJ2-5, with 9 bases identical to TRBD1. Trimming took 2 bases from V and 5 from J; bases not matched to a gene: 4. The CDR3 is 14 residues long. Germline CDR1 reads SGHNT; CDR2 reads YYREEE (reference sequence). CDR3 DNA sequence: TGTGCCAGCAGCTTACAGGGGGCGGGTGAGACCCAGTACTTC. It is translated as CASSLQGAGETQYF.

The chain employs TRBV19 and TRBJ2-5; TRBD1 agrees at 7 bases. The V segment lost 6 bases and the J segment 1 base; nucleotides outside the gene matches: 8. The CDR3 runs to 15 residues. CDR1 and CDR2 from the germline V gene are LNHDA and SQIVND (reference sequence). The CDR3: CASSDPRDSQETQYF. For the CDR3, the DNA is TGTGCCAGTAGCGACCCGAGGGACAGCCAAGAGACCCAGTACTTC.

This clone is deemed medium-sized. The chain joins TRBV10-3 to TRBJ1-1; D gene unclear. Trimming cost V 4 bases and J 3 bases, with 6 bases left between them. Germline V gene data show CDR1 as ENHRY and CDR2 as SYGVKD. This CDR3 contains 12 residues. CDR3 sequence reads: CAISGADTEAFF. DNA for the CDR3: TGTGCCATCAGTGGGGCAGACACTGAAGCTTTCTTT.

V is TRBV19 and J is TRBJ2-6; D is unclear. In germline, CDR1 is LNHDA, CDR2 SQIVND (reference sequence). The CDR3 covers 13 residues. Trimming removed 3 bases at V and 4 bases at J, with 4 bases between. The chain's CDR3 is CASSIIGANVLTF. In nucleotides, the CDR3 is TGTGCCAGTAGTATTATCGGGGCCAACGTCCTGACTTTC.